Below, 16 T cell receptor beta chains from the same sample are listed, as sequenced in a study of blood T cell repertoires in COVID-19. The assay was immunoSEQ multiplex PCR, and TCRdb's table has in-frame clones only and misses some. The sample carries around 330,000 clones, roughly 86% recorded once. Source material: PBMCs or T cells enriched from blood (not recorded which). The receptors derive from a woman aged 18-35 years who had recovered from COVID-19.

This rearrangement joins TRBV5-1 to TRBJ1-2; D call uncertain. The CDR3 spans 12 residues. Germline CDR1 is SGHRS and CDR2 is YFSETQ. Trimming pared 4 bases from V and 5 bases from J, leaving 9 bases between. CDR3 sequence reads: CASSPDIYGYTF. The CDR3 DNA follows: TGCGCCAGCAGCCCTGACATATATGGCTACACCTTC.

About this clone: Other nucleotide sequences in the sample specify the same CDR3. J is TRBJ1-3 and V is TRBV7-2; no clear D. Germline-derived CDR1 and CDR2 are SGHTA and FQGNSA. This CDR3 has 14 amino acids. The V gene lost 3 bases and the J gene lost 1 base, with 7 bases spanning the gap. This CDR3 reads CASSFGVSGNTIYF. CDR3 DNA: TGTGCCAGCAGCTTCGGGGTTTCTGGAAACACCATATATTTT.

The V call is TRBV11-3, the J call TRBJ2-1; D is perhaps TRBD2 (6 bases). V was shortened by 4 bases and J by 5 bases, with 18 bases between the two germline ends. CDR3 size: 16 residues. Germline loops: CDR1 SGHNT, CDR2 YENEEA. The CDR3 is CASSSLAGFPNNEQFF. The CDR3 nucleotides read TGTGCCAGCAGCTCTTTGGCGGGGTTCCCGAACAATGAGCAGTTCTTC.

For the CDR3, the DNA is TGTGCCAGCAGCCAAGACTTTCGGGGAGGGGGGTCCTACAATGAGCAGTTCTTC. Amino acids: CASSQDFRGGGSYNEQFF. V and J are TRBV3-1 (or the pseudogene TRBV3-2) and TRBJ2-1, with TRBD2 as a possible D gene (7 bases). The V gene's germline CDR1 is LGHDT and CDR2 YNNKEL (reference sequence). This CDR3 contains 18 residues. V lost 0 bases to trimming and J lost 1 base, with 16 bases between them.

The rearrangement links TRBV6-2 or TRBV6-3 to TRBJ1-4; D remains ambiguous. This CDR3 comprises 12 residues. V shed 5 bases and J shed 8 bases, with 9 bases lying between them. Germline lookup yields CDR1 MNHEY and CDR2 SVGEGT. The CDR3 is CASSLSREKLFF. The CDR3 region has the DNA TGTGCCAGCAGTCTATCCCGGGAAAAACTGTTTTTT.

V gene TRBV5-8 combines with J gene TRBJ1-1; 9 positions agree with TRBD1. Germline assignment: CDR1 SGHTS and CDR2 YDEGEE. This CDR3 region has 14 residues. V shed 4 bases and J 5 bases; nucleotides not matched to a gene: 6. This CDR3 reads CASSLGQGFTEAFF. The DNA of the CDR3 is TGTGCCAGCAGCCTGGGACAGGGCTTTACTGAAGCTTTCTTT.

This clone was detected only once. The rearrangement uses TRBV30 and TRBJ1-3, with TRBD1 matching over 8 bases. The V gene end was trimmed by 4 bases and the J gene end by 0 bases; junction bases not matched to a gene: 11. This CDR3 is 17 amino acids long. The germline gives CDR1 GTSNPN, CDR2 SVGIG (reference sequence). CDR3 loop: CAWTRDRMFLSGNTIYF. The DNA of the CDR3 is TGTGCCTGGACCCGGGACAGGATGTTCCTCTCTGGAAACACCATATATTTT. Drawing the rest from reference TRBV30 and TRBJ1-3, the complete variable domain is SQTIHQWPATLVQPVGSPLSLECTVEGTSNPNLYWYRQAAGRGLQLLFYSVGIGQISSEVPQNLSASRPQDRQFILSSKKLLLSDSGFYLCAWTRDRMFLSGNTIYFGEGSWLTVV.

The CDR3 loop reads CASSPTGATNEKLFF. The CDR3 region has the DNA TGTGCCAGCAGTCCGACCGGAGCAACTAATGAAAAACTGTTTTTT. V gene TRBV7-6 combines with J gene TRBJ1-4; D remains unclear. Germline CDR1 reads SGHVS; CDR2 reads FNYEAQ. Trimming shortened V by 6 bases and J by 0 bases, and 11 bases separated the two germline ends. The CDR3 is 15 amino acids. The whole variable domain, filled in from reference TRBV7-6 and TRBJ1-4, reads GAGVSQSPRYKVTKRGQDVALRCDPISGHVSLYWYRQALGQGPEFLTYFNYEAQQDKSGLPNDRFSAERPEGSISTLTIQRTEQRDSAMYRCASSPTGATNEKLFFGSGTQLSVL.

CDR3 residues: CASSPGGTVNTEAFF. The CDR3 DNA is TGTGCCAGCTCACCAGGTGGGACAGTGAACACTGAAGCTTTCTTT. The V gene is TRBV18, the J gene TRBJ1-1; 7 bases line up with TRBD1. From germline, CDR1 is KGHSH and CDR2 LQKENI. This CDR3 contains 15 residues. V trimming: 2 bases; J trimming: 0 bases; junction bases outside the gene matches: 3.

This clone was counted a single time. The chain recombines TRBV25-1 with TRBJ2-1, with D perhaps TRBD1 (6 bases). This CDR3 comprises 16 residues. The germline V gene has CDR1 MGHDK and CDR2 SYGVNS. V was trimmed by 8 bases and J by 0 bases, leaving 17 bases between them. CDR3 loop: CASSDTGISSYNEQFF. For the CDR3, the DNA is TGTGCCAGCTCAGACACAGGGATCAGCTCCTACAATGAGCAGTTCTTC.

This chain uses TRBV30 with TRBJ1-4; 10 bases agree with TRBD1. V lost 5 bases and J lost 4; bases outside the gene matches: 1. Germline loops: CDR1 GTSNPN, CDR2 SVGIG (reference sequence). There are 13 residues in the CDR3. CDR3 DNA: TGTGCCTGGGGGACAGGGGTTAATGAAAAACTGTTTTTT. Translating it yields CAWGTGVNEKLFF.

The CDR3 loop is CATSTGPGTGAGEQYF. CDR3 coding DNA: TGTGCCACCAGTACCGGCCCGGGGACAGGGGCGGGAGAGCAGTACTTC. This chain uses TRBV24-1 with TRBJ2-7; 10 nucleotides line up with TRBD1. Germline CDR1 and CDR2: KGHDR and SFDVKD. This CDR3 is 16 amino acids long. V shed 6 bases, J shed 7 bases, and the junction held 14 bases outside the gene matches.

J is TRBJ1-2 and V is TRBV27; the D gene is possibly TRBD1 (5 bases). Deletions cut 5 bases from V and 6 bases from J, with 19 bases between. In germline, CDR1 is MNHEY, CDR2 SMNVEV (reference sequence). The CDR3 runs 15 residues. The CDR3 sequence: CASSPRSLLGHGYTF. The CDR3, as DNA: TGTGCCAGCAGTCCTCGGTCCCTCCTGGGGCATGGCTACACCTTC.

The chain carries TRBV5-1 and TRBJ1-1; TRBD1 matches at 8 bases. CDR3 length: 14 amino acids. In germline, CDR1 is SGHRS, CDR2 YFSETQ. Trimming at V came to 5 bases and at J to 4 bases, leaving 7 bases not matched to a gene. In DNA, the CDR3 is TGCGCCAGCAGTATACAGGGGGAGGGCACTGAAGCTTTCTTT. The encoded protein is CASSIQGEGTEAFF.

The rearrangement joins TRBV2 to TRBJ1-6, with D tentatively TRBD1 (5 bases). This CDR3 has 14 residues. Trimming removed 8 bases at V and 8 bases at J, with 16 bases between. The germline V gene has CDR1 SNHLY and CDR2 FYNNEI. CDR3 amino acids: CASGSGTRDSPLHF. CDR3 coding DNA: TGTGCCAGCGGATCCGGGACTCGTGATTCACCCCTCCACTTT.

The chain recombines TRBV7-9 with TRBJ1-2, with 10 positions matching TRBD1. J was trimmed by 4 bases and V by 8 bases; bases with no gene match: 7. CDR3 length: 14 residues. The V gene's germline CDR1 is SEHNR and CDR2 FQNEAQ (reference sequence). The CDR3 nucleotides read TGTGCCAGCGCATTGGGACAGGGGATCTATGGCTACACCTTC. Protein sequence: CASALGQGIYGYTF.